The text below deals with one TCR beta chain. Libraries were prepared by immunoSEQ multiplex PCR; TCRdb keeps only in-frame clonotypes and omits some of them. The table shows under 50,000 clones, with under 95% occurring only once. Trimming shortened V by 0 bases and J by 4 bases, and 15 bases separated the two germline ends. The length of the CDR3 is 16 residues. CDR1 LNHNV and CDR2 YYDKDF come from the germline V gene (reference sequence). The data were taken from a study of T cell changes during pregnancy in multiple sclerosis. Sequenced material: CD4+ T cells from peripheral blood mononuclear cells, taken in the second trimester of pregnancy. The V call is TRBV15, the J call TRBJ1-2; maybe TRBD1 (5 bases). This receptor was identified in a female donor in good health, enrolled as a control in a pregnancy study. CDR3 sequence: CATSRDRGGSGYGYTF. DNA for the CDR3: TGTGCCACCAGCAGAGATCGTGGGGGGTCGGGCTATGGCTACACCTTC.